This T cell receptor beta chain is from a study of shared clonotypes between healthy human individuals. The method was immunoSEQ multiplex PCR; TCRdb's version includes in-frame clones alone and lacks a portion of them. Here the sample spans 2,100,000 or so clones, 90% to 96% being singletons. CDR3 length equals 13 residues. Germline values: CDR1 SGHTA, CDR2 FQGNSA. V lost 7 bases, J lost 3 bases, and 13 bases lay in between. The TCR comes from a man between 18 and 35 years old in good health. Material for sequencing was naive CD4+ T cells sorted from blood. Subset described: CD45RA+ positively selected. This chain connects TRBV7-2 to TRBJ2-7; tentatively, D is TRBD2 (6 bases). The CDR3 loop reads CASNSGTVYEQYF. CDR3 bases: TGTGCCAGCAACTCGGGGACTGTCTACGAGCAGTACTTC.